This TCR beta chain was identified in a study of T cell repertoires in cytomegalovirus infection. The wider study: Newly reported HLA-C-restricted and thoroughly characterized HLA-B-restricted CMV epitopes were employed. Public TCR beta signatures marked donors with CMV infection and the matching HLA. Overall study results and limits: HLA-C-restricted CMV clonotypes gave the most frequent clonotype in two of eight donors.

Concerning this clonotype: What it binds is not known.

TCRdb analysed the reads with MiXCR anew, one entry per CDR3 protein. Found here are about 920,000 distinct CDR3 sequences, 25% to 40% of them singletons; the top ten hold about an eighth. This CDR3 is 14 amino acids long. Deletions cut 10 bases from V and 4 bases from J, with 19 bases between. The input for sequencing was cultured CD8+ T cells from PBMCs, taken from culture after CMV antigen stimulation. J is TRBJ1-2 and V is TRBV12-3 or TRBV12-4, with a weak D call TRBD1 (6 bases). The clonotype comes from a human donor in good health (CMV status not recorded). Some clones in this sample may be carry-over from other donors' samples. Here the CDR3 reads CATRAQDRVYGYTF. DNA of the CDR3: TGTGCCACGCGCGCCCAGGACAGAGTCTATGGCTACACCTTC.